The 24 T cell receptor beta chains below all came from one sample that was sequenced in a study of vaccination and CD4 T cells after COVID-19. No antigens are known for them. The assay that was used to sequence DNA from cultured CD4+ T cells was the Oncomine TCR Beta short-read assay. TCRdb reprocessed the PCR reads with MiXCR, giving one entry per CDR3 protein. This sample has about 22,000 distinct CDR3 sequences, with 35% found just once. The time point denotes: late sampling 161 to 241 days after vaccination in a few convalescent patients. As for treatment: approximately 9-day PBMC culture with coronavirus spike peptide pools or control peptides (ViraFEST assay). The starting material was CD4+ T cells from blood, cultured in vitro, obtained about 7 months after SARS-CoV-2 vaccination. These receptors were collected from a human donor who had recovered from COVID-19.

J is TRBJ2-1 and V is TRBV10-2, with TRBD2 identical over 8 bases. Germline trimming cut 6 bases from V and 4 bases from J; bases unmatched to any gene: 5. The germline CDR1 and CDR2 sequences are WSHSY and SAAADI. The CDR3 is 14 amino acids. In nucleotides, the CDR3 is TGCGCCAGCAGAGGAAGCGGGAGTTACAATGAGCAGTTCTTC. Translation: CASRGSGSYNEQFF.

This clonotype was seen more than once but under ten times. The chain recombines TRBV20-1 with TRBJ2-1; 9 bases fit TRBD2. Germline V gene sequence: CDR1 DFQATT, CDR2 SNEGSKA (reference sequence). The CDR3 contains 16 residues. The V segment lost 4 bases and the J segment 8 bases; nucleotides outside the gene matches: 15. The CDR3 DNA reads as TGCAGTGCTACCCCCGGGGCGGGAGGGCTCATGTATGAGCAGTTCTTC. This encodes CSATPGAGGLMYEQFF.

This chain links TRBV10-3 with TRBJ1-2; the D is unclear. The ends were cut back, 9 bases at V and 7 bases at J, with 27 bases in the middle. Germline CDR1 ENHRY, CDR2 SYGVKD. The CDR3 is 16 residues long. CDR3 nucleotide sequence: TGTGCCATGCTGGGGAGAAGCTGGGGAGGTCAAGCTGGCTACACCTTC. Translating it yields CAMLGRSWGGQAGYTF.

The rearrangement uses TRBV6-5 and TRBJ2-5; D is uncertain. V was trimmed by 1 base and J by 2 bases, leaving 11 bases between them. The CDR3 has 15 residues. Germline CDR1 reads MNHEY; CDR2 reads SVGAGI. The CDR3 sequence is CASSYLWEQQETQYF. The CDR3 DNA sequence: TGTGCCAGCAGTTACTTATGGGAACAGCAAGAGACCCAGTACTTC.

This clonotype has only one observation. The rearrangement links TRBV10-3 to TRBJ1-1, with D tentatively TRBD1 (5 bases). The V end lost 2 bases, the J end lost 2 bases, and 12 bases lay between the germline ends. Germline CDR1 and CDR2: ENHRY and SYGVKD. This CDR3 has 15 residues. Here the CDR3 reads CAISEQRGSNTEAFF. The CDR3 DNA is TGTGCCATCAGTGAGCAAAGGGGCAGTAACACTGAAGCTTTCTTT.

This clonotype occurred a few times. V and J are TRBV20-1 and TRBJ2-1; tentatively, D is TRBD1 (5 bases). The CDR3 sequence is 15 residues long. Trimming stripped 3 bases from V and 2 bases from J, with 14 bases between. CDR1 is DFQATT, CDR2 SNEGSKA, per germline (reference sequence). This chain's CDR3 is CSASALWGPYNEQFF. CDR3 in DNA: TGCAGTGCTAGTGCCTTGTGGGGCCCCTACAATGAGCAGTTCTTC.

This clonotype was recorded a few times. The chain uses TRBV20-1 and TRBJ2-1; a possible D gene is TRBD1 (6 bases). V dropped 6 bases and J dropped 8 bases, with 26 bases sitting between them. The CDR3 is 16 residues long. Germline CDR1 DFQATT, CDR2 SNEGSKA (reference sequence). CDR3 DNA: TGCAGTGCCACCAACCTGGGGGCGCGGTTTCGGGATGAGCAGTTCTTC. This gives the protein CSATNLGARFRDEQFF.

This clonotype was seen only once. The rearrangement uses TRBV19 and TRBJ1-5; 8 positions match TRBD1. Germline V gives CDR1 LNHDA, CDR2 SQIVND (reference sequence). There are 17 residues in the CDR3. J lost 0 bases, V lost 4 bases, and 8 bases had no gene match. The CDR3 protein is CASSTGTGTYSNQPQHF. The CDR3 DNA follows: TGTGCCAGTAGTACGGGGACAGGAACCTATAGCAATCAGCCCCAGCATTTT. The full variable domain, completed using reference TRBV19 and TRBJ1-5, is DGGITQSPKYLFRKEGQNVTLSCEQNLNHDAMYWYRQDPGQGLRLIYYSQIVNDFQKGDIAEGYSVSREKKESFPLTVTSAQKNPTAFYLCASSTGTGTYSNQPQHFGDGTRLSIL.

The rearrangement joins TRBV20-1 to TRBJ2-3; D is unclear. The CDR3 length is 12 residues. Germline-derived CDR1 and CDR2 are DFQATT and SNEGSKA (reference sequence). With 7 bases removed from V and 2 bases from J, the gap between germline ends came to 10 bases. In DNA, the CDR3 is TGCAGTGAGACGGCCAACACAGATACGCAGTATTTT. Translation gives CSETANTDTQYF.

The chain joins TRBV19 to TRBJ2-7; TRBD2 agrees at 11 bases. V lost 5 bases, J lost 5 bases, and 8 bases stayed unmatched. Germline CDR1 reads LNHDA; CDR2 reads SQIVND (reference sequence). The CDR3 has 15 residues. CDR3 in amino acids: CASSADSGRADEQYF. The CDR3 DNA is TGTGCCAGTAGTGCTGATAGCGGGAGGGCCGACGAGCAGTACTTC.

A single count supports this clonotype. The junction shows a germline mismatch at one end, possibly a read error. The chain has TRBV7-2 and TRBJ1-2; the match to TRBD1 covers 7 bases. The CDR3 is made up of 16 amino acids. Germline-derived CDR1 and CDR2 are SGHTA and FQGNSA. CDR3 coding DNA: TGTGCCGGCAGCTTAACGGGACAGATGACTAACTATGGCTACACCTTC. Protein sequence: CAGSLTGQMTNYGYTF.

The V and J genes are TRBV7-9 and TRBJ1-5, with 8 bases that match TRBD1. J gave up 6 bases and V 5 bases, and 6 bases lay outside the gene matches. Germline loops: CDR1 SEHNR, CDR2 FQNEAQ (reference sequence). This CDR3 comprises 14 residues. CDR3 loop: CASSTTGGSQPQHF. The CDR3 DNA follows: TGTGCCAGCAGCACAACAGGGGGGAGTCAGCCCCAGCATTTT. Using reference TRBV7-9 and TRBJ1-5 for the parts outside the CDR3, the full variable domain is DTGVSQNPRHKITKRGQNVTFRCDPISEHNRLYWYRQTLGQGPEFLTYFQNEAQLEKSRLLSDRFSAERPKGSFSTLEIQRTEQGDSAMYLCASSTTGGSQPQHFGDGTRLSIL.

This rearrangement joins TRBV20-1 to TRBJ2-5; TRBD2 matches 7 bases. The germline V gene has CDR1 DFQATT and CDR2 SNEGSKA (reference sequence). This CDR3 contains 14 residues. The V gene end was trimmed by 3 bases and the J gene end by 8 bases; junction bases not matched to a gene: 12. The CDR3 bases are TGCAGTGCTAGCCTAGCGGCACTGGGAGATACCCAGTACTTC. Translated, it gives CSASLAALGDTQYF.

J is TRBJ2-5 and V is TRBV28; 7 bases agree with TRBD2. The germline V gene encodes CDR1 MDHEN and CDR2 SYDVKM. The junction had 8 bases not matched to a gene; V was cut back by 2 bases and J by 2 bases. The CDR3 runs to 16 residues. The CDR3 is CASSLIGLAEQETQYF. The DNA for the CDR3 is TGTGCCAGCAGTTTAATTGGGCTAGCGGAACAAGAGACCCAGTACTTC.

A single count supports this clonotype. The rearrangement uses TRBV6-1 and TRBJ2-7; 10 bases map to TRBD1. Germline V gene sequence: CDR1 MNHNS, CDR2 SASEGT. Germline trimming cut 4 bases from V and 5 bases from J; bases unmatched to any gene: 5. The CDR3 is made up of 14 amino acids. Here the CDR3 DNA reads TGTGCCAGCAGTGGGGGACAGGGGTTCCACGAGCAGTACTTC. It encodes CASSGGQGFHEQYF.

This clonotype showed up just a few times. The chain carries TRBV28 and TRBJ2-3; tentatively, D is TRBD2 (6 bases). Trimming took 6 bases from V and 4 from J, leaving 11 bases between them. This CDR3 has 13 residues. Per the germline V gene, CDR1 is MDHEN and CDR2 is SYDVKM. CDR3 in DNA: TGTGCCAGCAGGAGGACTACTTCAGATACGCAGTATTTT. It codes for CASRRTTSDTQYF.

The chain combines TRBV6-2 or TRBV6-3 with TRBJ2-5; D gene unclear. Germline CDR1 and CDR2: MNHEY and SVGEGT. The CDR3 is 15 residues long. With 2 bases removed from V and 5 bases from J, the gap between germline ends came to 15 bases. The CDR3 here is CASSYGRFGAETQYF. DNA of the CDR3: TGTGCCAGCAGTTACGGAAGGTTCGGAGCGGAGACCCAGTACTTC.

V gene TRBV28 combines with J gene TRBJ2-6, with D tentatively TRBD2 (5 bases). Trimming removed 6 bases from V and 0 bases from J, with 12 bases in between. The CDR3 has 16 residues. Germline CDR1 and CDR2: MDHEN and SYDVKM. The CDR3, as DNA: TGTGCCAGCAGCCCGGGGAGTAGCTCTGGGGCCAACGTCCTGACTTTC. This encodes CASSPGSSSGANVLTF.

This chain joins TRBV11-1 and TRBJ1-2, with no clear D. The CDR3 contains 14 residues. Germline CDR1 reads SGHAT; CDR2 reads FQDESV (reference sequence). Trimming took 4 bases from V and 7 from J, leaving 16 bases between them. In DNA form, the CDR3 reads TGTGCCAGCAGCTCCACCGGGTCCTTTGGTGGCTACACCTTC. It encodes CASSSTGSFGGYTF. Full variable domain (missing parts from reference TRBV11-1 and TRBJ1-2): EAEVAQSPRYKITEKSQAVAFWCDPISGHATLYWYRQILGQGPELLVQFQDESVVDDSQLPKDRFSAERLKGVDSTLKIQPAELGDSAMYLCASSSTGSFGGYTFGSGTRLTVV.

There are a few counts of this clonotype. CDR3 in amino acids: CASSPMTGTGGEETQYF. In DNA form, the CDR3 reads TGTGCCAGCAGTCCGATGACCGGGACAGGGGGTGAGGAGACCCAGTACTTC. This chain links TRBV28 with TRBJ2-5; 11 bases align to TRBD1. Trimming cost V 5 bases and J 5 bases; bases outside gene matches: 13. Germline V CDR1 and CDR2: MDHEN, SYDVKM. The CDR3 is made up of 17 amino acids.

There are a few counts of this clonotype. The V gene is TRBV20-1, the J gene TRBJ1-6, with 8 bases matching TRBD1. CDR3 length equals 16 residues. Losses at the gene ends were 0 bases for V and 7 bases for J; bases not matched to a gene: 8. Germline V CDR1 and CDR2: DFQATT, SNEGSKA (reference sequence). DNA for the CDR3: TGCAGTGCTAGAGAGGTAGACAGGGGCTTAAATTCACCCCTCCACTTT. Residues: CSAREVDRGLNSPLHF.

V is TRBV10-3 and J is TRBJ2-3, with D possibly matching TRBD2 (6 bases). Trimming removed 10 bases at V and 5 bases at J, with 22 bases between. The CDR3 runs 15 residues. CDR1 is ENHRY and CDR2 is SYGVKD in the germline V gene. The CDR3 sequence: CATRVARDPGDTQYF. CDR3 in DNA: TGTGCCACACGGGTGGCGCGGGATCCCGGAGATACGCAGTATTTT.

This clonotype turned up a few times. The V call is TRBV6-2 or TRBV6-3, the J call TRBJ2-5; TRBD2 matches 12 bases. Looked up from germline, CDR1 is MNHEY and CDR2 is SVGEGT. The ends lost 2 bases at V and 7 bases at J; junction bases unmatched: 8. CDR3 length: 16 amino acids. The CDR3 sequence is CASSYGRLAGGVTQYF. In DNA form, the CDR3 reads TGTGCCAGCAGTTACGGACGGCTAGCGGGAGGGGTGACCCAGTACTTC.

This clonotype was counted only a few times. The chain has TRBV20-1 and TRBJ2-5; TRBD1 aligns across 8 bases. Germline CDR1 is DFQATT and CDR2 is SNEGSKA (reference sequence). V was clipped by 3 bases and J by 2 bases; unmatched bases: 11. CDR3 length: 16 amino acids. The CDR3 nucleotides read TGCAGTGCTAGTTCTCTTTTTGACAGGGGACAAGAGACCCAGTACTTC. As protein: CSASSLFDRGQETQYF.